Listed here is a single T cell receptor (beta chain). These data come from a study of blood T cell repertoires in COVID-19. The CDR3 has 13 residues. The germline gives CDR1 DFQATT, CDR2 SNEGSKA (reference sequence). V was pared by 8 bases and J by 8 bases, with 11 bases of the junction left unmatched. The method was immunoSEQ multiplex PCR; TCRdb's version includes in-frame clones alone and lacks a portion of them. The data contain 250,000 to 400,000 clones, roughly 90% of them singletons. Sequenced material: peripheral blood. The J gene is TRBJ2-1, the V gene TRBV20-1; TRBD2 agrees at 8 bases. The sequence was obtained from a woman between 25 and 40 years old with COVID-19, enrolled during active disease. CDR3 bases: TGCAGTACAAGTGGGAGCGGGAGCGATGAGCAGTTCTTC. As protein: CSTSGSGSDEQFF.